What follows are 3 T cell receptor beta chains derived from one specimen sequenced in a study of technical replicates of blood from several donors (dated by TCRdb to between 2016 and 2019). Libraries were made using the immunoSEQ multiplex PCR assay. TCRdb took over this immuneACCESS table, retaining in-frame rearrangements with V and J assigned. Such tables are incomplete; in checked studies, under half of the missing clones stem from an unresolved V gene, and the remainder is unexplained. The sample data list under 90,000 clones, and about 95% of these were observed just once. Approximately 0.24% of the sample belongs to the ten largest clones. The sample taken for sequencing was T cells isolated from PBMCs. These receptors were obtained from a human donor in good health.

The CDR3 protein is CASSHLPGQGTYEQYF. Written as DNA, the CDR3 is TGTGCCAGCAGCCACCTACCGGGACAGGGGACTTACGAGCAGTACTTC. V gene TRBV14 combines with J gene TRBJ2-5; 10 bases fit TRBD1. The end of the DNA is better explained by TRBJ2-7, so the J call may be wrong. The CDR3 consists of 16 residues. Germline-derived CDR1 and CDR2 are SGHDN and FVKESK.

The CDR3 coding sequence is TGTGCCAGCAGTGACATTTTCCGGGACAGGGTTGGTGGCTACACCTTC. It is translated as CASSDIFRDRVGGYTF. The chain is built from TRBV6-4 and TRBJ1-2; 9 bases fit TRBD1. Germline CDR1 is MRHNA and CDR2 is SNTAGT. This CDR3 comprises 16 residues. V was clipped by 2 bases and J by 7 bases; unmatched bases: 11.

DNA of the CDR3: TGTGCCAGCACAGAAGGAGCGGAGCAGTATTTT. Protein: CASTEGAEQYF. V gene TRBV2 combines with J gene TRBJ2-3; D perhaps matches TRBD2 (5 bases). The CDR3 is 11 amino acids. Germline V gives CDR1 SNHLY, CDR2 FYNNEI. Between the trimmed V and J ends, which lost 7 bases and 11 bases, there was a span of 13 bases.